This T cell receptor beta chain was captured by sequencing in a study of T cells in tuberculosis (dated by TCRdb to 2016 to 2019). Describing the broader study: To characterize T cells specific for the mycobacterial lipid antigen glucose monomycolate (GMM), the study used CD1B tetramers together with high-throughput TCR immunosequencing. In a South African clinical cohort, IGRA-negative adolescents, IGRA-positive adolescents with latent tuberculosis and adults with active tuberculosis were compared, with ten to eleven people in each group. The study at large found these results: Compared with IGRA-negative controls, TCR-alpha repertoires from active tuberculosis had smaller mean NN-distances to GMM-specific TCRs, which suggests that these TCRs underwent clonal expansion. The smaller NN-distances were partly driven by shorter CDR3-alpha lengths in active tuberculosis patients, and the difference for TCR-beta did not reach statistical significance. With the diverse GMM-specific repertoire as input, a classifier achieved 80% to 90% accuracy (AUROC around 0.9), whereas GEM motif frequencies as input gave more than 55% accuracy. Clinical samples were selected based on the availability of cryopreserved specimens, with adults included as active tuberculosis cases and adolescents included as controls.

Taken from cysteine to phenylalanine, the CDR3 has 13 residues. The only DNA kept is the CDR3, 39 bases in frame from the first base. The germline V gene specifies SGHNT as CDR1 and YENEEA as CDR2. The junction shows trimming of 5 bases on V and 2 bases on J, plus 9 bases between the germline ends. At study entry, adolescents were screened for latent tuberculosis infection using a tuberculin skin test and the QuantiFERON-TB GOLD In-Tube IGRA. Immunosequencing of unsorted cryopreserved PBMC covered, on average, around 96,000 T cells per clinical donor. Eleven high schools in the Worcester region of the Western Cape, South Africa, served as enrollment sites for adolescents aged 12 to 18 years. Some ten M. tuberculosis-infected adolescents and about ten uninfected adolescents, matched for age and sex, were selected. For the adolescents, PBMC were isolated by density centrifugation from freshly drawn heparinized blood and then cryopreserved.

As regards this clone: Its antigen is unknown. No much larger clone exists at a distance of one base, and base qualities are not known.

The immunoSEQ multiplex PCR assay was used to generate TCR libraries, with TCR-beta and/or TCR-alpha/delta assays applied to each sample. The amplified TCR libraries were sequenced using the Illumina high-throughput platform. The paper's data handling went like this. Clustering and dimensionality reduction were performed using pairwise TCRdist distances among GMM-specific receptors from ex vivo sorted or in vitro expanded T cells. Each clinical repertoire received a mean NN-distance score, defined as the average TCRdist to the nearest 10% of tetramer-positive reference sequences. To compute GEM TCR motif frequency, the fraction of unique TCRs matching known GEM sequences by V/J usage and CDR3 length was calculated. Active tuberculosis was classified by linear discriminant analysis with leave-one-out cross-validation, implemented in scikit-learn. The table was pulled from immuneACCESS by TCRdb, which kept in-frame rearrangements only. Such tables lose some clones; where checked, under half of the loss comes from unresolved V genes, and the rest has no known cause. The V and J calls and clone size were taken over from that table, and D and trimming were inferred from the DNA. This sample holds some 47,000 clones; roughly 96% were observed only once. Around 7.5% of the sample is taken by the ten largest.

In this chain, TRBV11-3 is recombined with TRBJ1-1; no D gene call is confident. The receptor's source is a donor aged 10-35 years with latent tuberculosis or without tuberculosis infection. Sequenced: PBMCs. The CDR3 in this case is CASSHLSNTEAFF. The sequenced DNA: TGTGCCAGCAGCCATCTATCCAACACTGAAGCTTTCTTT.